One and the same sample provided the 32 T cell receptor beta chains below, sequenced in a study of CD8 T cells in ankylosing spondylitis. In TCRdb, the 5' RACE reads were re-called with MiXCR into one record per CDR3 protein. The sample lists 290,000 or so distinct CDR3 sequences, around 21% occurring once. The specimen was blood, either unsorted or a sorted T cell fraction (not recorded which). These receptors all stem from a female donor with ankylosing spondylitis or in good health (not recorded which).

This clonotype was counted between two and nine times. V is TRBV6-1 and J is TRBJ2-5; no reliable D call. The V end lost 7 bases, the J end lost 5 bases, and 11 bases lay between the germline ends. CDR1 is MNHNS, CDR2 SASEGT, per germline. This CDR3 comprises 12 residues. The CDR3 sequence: CASKGIRETQYF. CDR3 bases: TGTGCCAGCAAGGGAATTAGGGAGACCCAGTACTTC.

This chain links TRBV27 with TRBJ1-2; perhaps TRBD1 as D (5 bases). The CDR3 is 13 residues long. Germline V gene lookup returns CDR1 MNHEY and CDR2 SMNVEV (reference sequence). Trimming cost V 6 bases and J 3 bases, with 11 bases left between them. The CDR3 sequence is CASRLQGDYGYTF. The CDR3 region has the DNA TGTGCCAGCAGGCTCCAGGGAGACTATGGCTACACCTTC.

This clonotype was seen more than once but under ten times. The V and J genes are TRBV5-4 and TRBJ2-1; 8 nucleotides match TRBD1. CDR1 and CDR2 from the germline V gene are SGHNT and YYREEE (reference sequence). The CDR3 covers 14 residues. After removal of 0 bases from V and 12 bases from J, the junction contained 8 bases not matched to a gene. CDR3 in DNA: TGTGCCAGCAGCTTGGGCCGGGACAGGCAAGGGCAGTTCTTC. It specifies CASSLGRDRQGQFF. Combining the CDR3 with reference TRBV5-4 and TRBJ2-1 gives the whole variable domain ETGVTQSPTHLIKTRGQQVTLRCSSQSGHNTVSWYQQALGQGPQFIFQYYREEENGRGNFPPRFSGLQFPNYSSELNVNALELDDSALYLCASSLGRDRQGQFFGPGTRLTVL.

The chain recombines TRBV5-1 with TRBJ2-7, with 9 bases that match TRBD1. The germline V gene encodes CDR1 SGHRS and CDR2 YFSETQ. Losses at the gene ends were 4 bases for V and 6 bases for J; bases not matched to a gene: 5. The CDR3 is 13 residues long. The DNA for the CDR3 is TGCGCCAGCAGCCCGGACAGGGGACGCGAGCAGTACTTC. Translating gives CASSPDRGREQYF.

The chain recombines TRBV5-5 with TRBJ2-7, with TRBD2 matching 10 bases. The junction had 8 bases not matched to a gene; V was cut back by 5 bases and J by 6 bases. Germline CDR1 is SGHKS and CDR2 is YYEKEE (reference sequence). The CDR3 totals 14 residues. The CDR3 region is CASRLLAGQGEQYF. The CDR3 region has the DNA TGTGCCAGCAGATTACTAGCGGGACAAGGCGAGCAGTACTTC. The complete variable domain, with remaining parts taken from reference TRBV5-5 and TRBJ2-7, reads DAGVTQSPTHLIKTRGQQVTLRCSPISGHKSVSWYQQVLGQGPQFIFQYYEKEERGRGNFPDRFSARQFPNYSSELNVNALLLGDSALYLCASRLLAGQGEQYFGPGTRLTVT.

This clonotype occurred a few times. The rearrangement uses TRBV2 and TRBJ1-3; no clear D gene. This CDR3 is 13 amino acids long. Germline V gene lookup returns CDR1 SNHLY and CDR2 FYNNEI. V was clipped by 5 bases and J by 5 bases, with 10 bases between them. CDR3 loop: CASSLKGRNTIYF. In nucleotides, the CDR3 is TGTGCCAGCAGTCTAAAGGGCAGAAACACCATATATTTT.

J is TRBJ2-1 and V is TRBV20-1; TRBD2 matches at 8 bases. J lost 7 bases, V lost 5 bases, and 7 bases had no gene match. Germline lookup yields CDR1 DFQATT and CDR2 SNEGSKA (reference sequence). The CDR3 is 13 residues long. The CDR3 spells CSAHSGTRNEQFF. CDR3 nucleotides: TGCAGTGCTCATTCCGGGACTAGAAATGAGCAGTTCTTC.

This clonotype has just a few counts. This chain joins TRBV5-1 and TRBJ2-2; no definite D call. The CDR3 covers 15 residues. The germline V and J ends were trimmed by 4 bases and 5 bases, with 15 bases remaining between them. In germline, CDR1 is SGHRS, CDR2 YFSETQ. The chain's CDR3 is CASSPHHTQTGELFF. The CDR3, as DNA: TGCGCCAGCAGCCCTCACCACACTCAAACCGGGGAGCTGTTTTTT.

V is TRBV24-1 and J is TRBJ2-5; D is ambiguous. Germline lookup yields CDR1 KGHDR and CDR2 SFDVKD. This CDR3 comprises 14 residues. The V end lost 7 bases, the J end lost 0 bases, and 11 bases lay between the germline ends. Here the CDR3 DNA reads TGTGCCACCAGCCCCGGGTTCGACCAAGAGACCCAGTACTTC. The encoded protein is CATSPGFDQETQYF.

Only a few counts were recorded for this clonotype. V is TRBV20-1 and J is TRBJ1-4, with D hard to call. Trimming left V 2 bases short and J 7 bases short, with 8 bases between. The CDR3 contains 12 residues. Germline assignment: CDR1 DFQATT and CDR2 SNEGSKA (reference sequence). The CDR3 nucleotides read TGCAGTGCTAGAACTAGGGCTGAAAAACTGTTTTTT. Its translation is CSARTRAEKLFF.

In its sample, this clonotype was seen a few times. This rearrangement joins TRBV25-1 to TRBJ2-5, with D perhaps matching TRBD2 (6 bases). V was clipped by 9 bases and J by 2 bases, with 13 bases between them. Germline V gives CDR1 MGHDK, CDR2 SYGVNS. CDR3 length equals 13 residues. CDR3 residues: CASGSAGQETQYF. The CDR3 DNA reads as TGTGCCAGTGGGTCCGCGGGGCAAGAGACCCAGTACTTC.

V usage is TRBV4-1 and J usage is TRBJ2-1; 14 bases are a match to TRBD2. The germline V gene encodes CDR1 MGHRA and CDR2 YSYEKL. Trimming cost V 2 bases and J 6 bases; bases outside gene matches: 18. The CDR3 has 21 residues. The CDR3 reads CASSQINPGTSGRGPPNEQFF. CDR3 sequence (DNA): TGCGCCAGCAGCCAAATTAATCCCGGGACTAGCGGGAGAGGCCCTCCCAATGAGCAGTTCTTC.

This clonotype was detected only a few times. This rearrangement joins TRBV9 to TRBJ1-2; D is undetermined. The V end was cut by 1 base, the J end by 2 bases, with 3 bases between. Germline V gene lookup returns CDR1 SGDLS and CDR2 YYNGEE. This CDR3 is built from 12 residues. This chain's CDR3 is CASSVINYGYTF. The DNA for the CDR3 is TGTGCCAGCAGCGTAATAAACTATGGCTACACCTTC. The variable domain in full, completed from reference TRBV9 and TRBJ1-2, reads DSGVTQTPKHLITATGQRVTLRCSPRSGDLSVYWYQQSLDQGLQFLIQYYNGEERAKGNILERFSAQQFPDLHSELNLSSLELGDSALYFCASSVINYGYTFGSGTRLTVV.

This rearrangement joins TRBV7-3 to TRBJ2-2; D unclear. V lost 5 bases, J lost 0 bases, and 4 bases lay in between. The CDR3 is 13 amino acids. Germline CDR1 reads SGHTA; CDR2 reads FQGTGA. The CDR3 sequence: CASSTSNTGELFF. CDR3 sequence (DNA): TGTGCCAGCAGCACCTCGAACACCGGGGAGCTGTTTTTT.

This CDR3 is CSANRYRQGAYTEAFF. The CDR3 DNA follows: TGCAGTGCTAACAGGTACAGACAGGGGGCCTACACTGAAGCTTTCTTT. The gene calls are TRBV20-1 and TRBJ1-1; 10 positions agree with TRBD1. Per the germline V gene, CDR1 is DFQATT and CDR2 is SNEGSKA (reference sequence). The CDR3 extends over 16 amino acids. V was pared by 4 bases and J by 3 bases, with 11 bases of the junction left unmatched.

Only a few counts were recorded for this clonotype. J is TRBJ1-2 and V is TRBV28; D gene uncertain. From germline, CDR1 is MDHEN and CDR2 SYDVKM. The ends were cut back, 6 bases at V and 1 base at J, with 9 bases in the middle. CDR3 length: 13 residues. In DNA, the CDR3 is TGTGCCAGCAGACCCGGAGTTAACTATGGCTACACCTTC. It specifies CASRPGVNYGYTF.

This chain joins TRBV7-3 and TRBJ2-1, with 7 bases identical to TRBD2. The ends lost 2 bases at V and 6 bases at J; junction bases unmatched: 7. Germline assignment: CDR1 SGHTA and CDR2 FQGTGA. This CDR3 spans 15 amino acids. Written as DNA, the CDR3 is TGTGCCAGCAGCTTATCCGCTAGCGGATTCAATGAGCAGTTCTTC. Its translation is CASSLSASGFNEQFF. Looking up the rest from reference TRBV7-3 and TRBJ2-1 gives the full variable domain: GAGVSQTPSNKVTEKGKYVELRCDPISGHTALYWYRQSLGQGPEFLIYFQGTGAADDSGLPNDRFFAVRPEGSVSTLKIQRTERGDSAVYLCASSLSASGFNEQFFGPGTRLTVL.

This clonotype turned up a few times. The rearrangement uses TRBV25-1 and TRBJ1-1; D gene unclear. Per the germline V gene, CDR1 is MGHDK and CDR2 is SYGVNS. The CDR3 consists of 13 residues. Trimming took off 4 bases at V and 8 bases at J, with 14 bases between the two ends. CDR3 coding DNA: TGTGCCAGCAGTGTTGCCCCCCAGACAGAAGCTTTCTTT. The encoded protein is CASSVAPQTEAFF.

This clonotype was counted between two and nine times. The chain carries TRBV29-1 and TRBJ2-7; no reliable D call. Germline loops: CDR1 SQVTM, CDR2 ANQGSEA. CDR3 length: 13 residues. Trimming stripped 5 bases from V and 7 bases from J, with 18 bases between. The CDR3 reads CSVPHEAWGEQYF. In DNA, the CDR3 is TGCAGCGTTCCCCATGAAGCTTGGGGAGAGCAGTACTTC.

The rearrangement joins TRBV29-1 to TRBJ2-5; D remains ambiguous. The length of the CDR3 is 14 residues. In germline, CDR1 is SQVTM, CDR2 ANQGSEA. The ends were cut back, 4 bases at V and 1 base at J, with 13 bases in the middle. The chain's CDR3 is CSVAPQGLQETQYF. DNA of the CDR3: TGCAGCGTTGCACCTCAAGGGCTCCAAGAGACCCAGTACTTC. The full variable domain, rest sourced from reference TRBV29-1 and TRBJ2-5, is SAVISQKPSRDICQRGTSLTIQCQVDSQVTMMFWYRQQPGQSLTLIATANQGSEATYESGFVIDKFPISRPNLTFSTLTVSNMSPEDSSIYLCSVAPQGLQETQYFGPGTRLLVL.

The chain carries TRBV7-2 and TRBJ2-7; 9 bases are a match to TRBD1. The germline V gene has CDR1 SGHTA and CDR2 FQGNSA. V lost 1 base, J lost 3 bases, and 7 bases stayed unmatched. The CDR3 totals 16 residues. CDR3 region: CASSLVPGQGNYEQYF. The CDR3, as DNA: TGTGCCAGCAGCTTAGTTCCGGGACAGGGCAACTACGAGCAGTACTTC. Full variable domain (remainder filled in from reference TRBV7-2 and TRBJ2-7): GAGVSQSPSNKVTEKGKDVELRCDPISGHTALYWYRQSLGQGLEFLIYFQGNSAPDKSGLPSDRFSAERTGGSVSTLTIQRTQQEDSAVYLCASSLVPGQGNYEQYFGPGTRLTVT.

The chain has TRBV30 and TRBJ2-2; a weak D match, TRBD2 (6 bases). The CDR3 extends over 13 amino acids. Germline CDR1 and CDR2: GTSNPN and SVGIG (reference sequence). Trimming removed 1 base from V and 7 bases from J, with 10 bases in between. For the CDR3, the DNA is TGTGCCTGGAGTGCCGGGGGAGGCGGGGAGCTGTTTTTT. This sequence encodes CAWSAGGGGELFF.

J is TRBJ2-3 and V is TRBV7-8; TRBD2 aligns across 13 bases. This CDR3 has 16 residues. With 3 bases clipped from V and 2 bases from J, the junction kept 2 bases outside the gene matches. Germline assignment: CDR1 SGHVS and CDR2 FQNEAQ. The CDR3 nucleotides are TGTGCCAGCAGCTTGACTAGCGGGAGGAACACAGATACGCAGTATTTT. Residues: CASSLTSGRNTDTQYF.

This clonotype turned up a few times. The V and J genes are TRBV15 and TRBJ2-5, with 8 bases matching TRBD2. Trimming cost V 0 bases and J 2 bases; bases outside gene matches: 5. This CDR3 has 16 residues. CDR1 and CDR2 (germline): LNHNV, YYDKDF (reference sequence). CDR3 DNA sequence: TGTGCCACCAGCAGAGATCTTACTAGCGGTCAAGAGACCCAGTACTTC. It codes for CATSRDLTSGQETQYF.

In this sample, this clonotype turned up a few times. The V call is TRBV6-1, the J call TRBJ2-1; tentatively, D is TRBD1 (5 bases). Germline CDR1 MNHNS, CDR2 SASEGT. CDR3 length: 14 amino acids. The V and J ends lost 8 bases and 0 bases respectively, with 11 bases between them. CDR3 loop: CASFFTGSYNEQFF. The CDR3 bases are TGTGCCAGCTTTTTCACAGGCTCCTACAATGAGCAGTTCTTC.

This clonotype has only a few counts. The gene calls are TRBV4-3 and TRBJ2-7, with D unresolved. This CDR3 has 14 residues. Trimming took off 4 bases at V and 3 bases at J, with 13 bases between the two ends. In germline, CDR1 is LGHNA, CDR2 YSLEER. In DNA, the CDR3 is TGCGCCAGCAGCCCCTGGCTAGGTCGCTACGAGCAGTACTTC. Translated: CASSPWLGRYEQYF.

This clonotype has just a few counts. The CDR3 loop reads CASTSGRSEQFF. For the CDR3, the DNA is TGTGCCAGCACCTCCGGCCGGAGTGAGCAGTTCTTC. The chain employs TRBV6-5 and TRBJ2-1; D is ambiguous. V was shortened by 7 bases and J by 9 bases, with 13 bases between the two germline ends. The germline CDR1 and CDR2 sequences are MNHEY and SVGAGI. This CDR3 spans 12 amino acids.

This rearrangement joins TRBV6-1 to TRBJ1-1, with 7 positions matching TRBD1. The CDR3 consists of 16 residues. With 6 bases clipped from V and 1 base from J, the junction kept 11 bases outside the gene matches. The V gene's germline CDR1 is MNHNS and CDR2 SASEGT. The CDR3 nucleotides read TGTGCCAGCAGGGGTGACAGGGCGGTAACGAACACTGAAGCTTTCTTT. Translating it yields CASRGDRAVTNTEAFF.

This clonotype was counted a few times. CDR3 in DNA: TGTGCCAGCAGACGAAGCCTAGCGGGAGGGTACGAGCAGTACTTC. Translation gives CASRRSLAGGYEQYF. This rearrangement joins TRBV12-3 or TRBV12-4 to TRBJ2-7, with 12 bases identical to TRBD2. The CDR3 consists of 15 residues. Germline trimming cut 6 bases from V and 4 bases from J; bases unmatched to any gene: 7.

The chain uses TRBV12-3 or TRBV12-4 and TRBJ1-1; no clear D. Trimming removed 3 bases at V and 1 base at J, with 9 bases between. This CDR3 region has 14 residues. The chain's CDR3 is CASSFRERNTEAFF. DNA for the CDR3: TGTGCCAGCAGTTTTAGGGAGCGGAACACTGAAGCTTTCTTT.

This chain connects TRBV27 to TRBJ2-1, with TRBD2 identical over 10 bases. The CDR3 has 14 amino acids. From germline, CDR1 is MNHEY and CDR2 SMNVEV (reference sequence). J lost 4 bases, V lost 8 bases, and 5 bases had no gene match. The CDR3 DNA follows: TGTGCCAGCGCTAGACTAGCGGGTTACAATGAGCAGTTCTTC. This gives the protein CASARLAGYNEQFF.

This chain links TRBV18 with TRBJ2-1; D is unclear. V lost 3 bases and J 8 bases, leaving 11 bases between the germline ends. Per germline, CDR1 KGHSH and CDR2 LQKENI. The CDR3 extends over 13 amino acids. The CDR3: CASSPLQGYEQFF. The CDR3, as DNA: TGTGCCAGCTCACCCCTCCAAGGGTATGAGCAGTTCTTC.